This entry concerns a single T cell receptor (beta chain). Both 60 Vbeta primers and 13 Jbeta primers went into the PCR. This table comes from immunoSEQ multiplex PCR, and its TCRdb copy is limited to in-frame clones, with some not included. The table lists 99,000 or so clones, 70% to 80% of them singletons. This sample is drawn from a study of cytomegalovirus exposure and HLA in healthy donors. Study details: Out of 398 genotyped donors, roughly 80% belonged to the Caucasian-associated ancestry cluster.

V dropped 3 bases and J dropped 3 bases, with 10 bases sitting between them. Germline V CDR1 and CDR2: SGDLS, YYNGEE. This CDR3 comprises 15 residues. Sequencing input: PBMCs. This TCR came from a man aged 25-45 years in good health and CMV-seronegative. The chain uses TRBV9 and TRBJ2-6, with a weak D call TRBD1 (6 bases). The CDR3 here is CASSATGIGANVLTF. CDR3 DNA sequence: TGTGCCAGCAGCGCCACAGGGATTGGGGCCAACGTCCTGACTTTC.